This entry features one TCR beta chain sequence. This clonotype was seen many times. The clone's antigen remains unknown. Per-nucleotide qualities are absent, and no much larger clonotype sits a single base away. The CDR1 and CDR2 encoded by the germline V gene are SNHLY and FYNNEI. The CDR3 numbers 13 residues from cysteine through phenylalanine. The retained sequence is limited to the CDR3, 39 bases, with the frame set at the first base. For this chain, trimming is 7 bases at the V end and 6 bases at the J end, and the number of junction bases without a gene match is 3. The record originates from a study of identical twins (dated by TCRdb to the mid-2010s). Broadly, across the study: To test whether fetal clonotypes persist, this study deep-sequenced TCR alpha and beta repertoires from monozygotic twins, from unrelated adults of various ages, and from cord blood. To rule out contamination, replicate twin experiments were performed at different times with different library preparation protocols. What the study reported, not specific to this receptor: Compared with coincidental sharing between unrelated individuals, out-of-frame TCR alpha sequences shared between twins had an excess of sequences with low generation probability. Fewer insertions were carried by abundant cord blood beta clonotypes; a weaker similar trend was observed in young adult naive repertoires, while no such trend was observed in memory repertoires. Zero-insertion analyses could be partly confounded by invariant T cells such as MAIT and iNKT, although diverse VJ usage argued against such confounding for most clonotypes. Because the same donors could not be followed over many years, conclusions were based on cross-sectional statistical analysis. In monozygotic twins, recombination models systematically underestimated out-of-frame TCR alpha sharing, but the models matched the sharing seen between unrelated individuals. A weaker excess of twin sharing was found in beta out-of-frame sequences because the signal-to-noise ratio was lowered by fewer shared sequences.

Library preparation was by 5' RACE. Sequencer: Illumina HiSeq 2000. Template switching introduced a universal primer binding site; the final cDNA contained a unique molecular identifier, enabling accurate counting of TCR cDNA molecules. Specific primers in the conserved constant-segment region were used to synthesize first-strand cDNA for TCR alpha and beta chains. Each cDNA library was double barcoded, with a SMART-Mk sample barcode plus Illumina barcodes, to control for contamination. TruSeq adapter sequences along with Illumina sample barcodes were introduced in two successive PCR steps. The TCR alpha and beta cDNA libraries were sequenced on the Illumina HiSeq platform using custom primers. As for the authors' bioinformatics: Unique molecular identifiers were extracted from raw reads with MiGEC, and CDR3 positions were determined with MiXCR. Recombination models were inferred per individual with the repgenHMM and IGoR tools using an EM algorithm. Shared clonotype analysis was performed with the tcR package in R, normalizing sharing by the product of cloneset sizes. Out-of-frame nonproductive sequences were analyzed to study raw recombination free of thymic and clonal selection effects. TCRdb reprocessing: public reads trimmed at Q25 with fastp, clones called with MiXCR, in-frame beta chains kept. Duplicate CDR3 protein sequences are folded into a single record with the most common DNA and genes. What appears here as the V and J calls and clone size reflects TCRdb's work, not the paper's. The sample table shows around 1.7 million distinct CDR3 sequences, and about 32% are seen once. Jointly, the top ten make up approximately 0.29% of the sample.

Every donor in the study was a healthy Caucasian. The sequencing input was cord blood. In this chain, TRBV2 is recombined with TRBJ2-4, with 10 central nucleotides matching TRBD1. This receptor was taken from a newborn girl in good health. The sequenced DNA is TGTGCCAGCACCAGGACAGGGGGAAACATTCAGTACTTC. It translates as CASTRTGGNIQYF.